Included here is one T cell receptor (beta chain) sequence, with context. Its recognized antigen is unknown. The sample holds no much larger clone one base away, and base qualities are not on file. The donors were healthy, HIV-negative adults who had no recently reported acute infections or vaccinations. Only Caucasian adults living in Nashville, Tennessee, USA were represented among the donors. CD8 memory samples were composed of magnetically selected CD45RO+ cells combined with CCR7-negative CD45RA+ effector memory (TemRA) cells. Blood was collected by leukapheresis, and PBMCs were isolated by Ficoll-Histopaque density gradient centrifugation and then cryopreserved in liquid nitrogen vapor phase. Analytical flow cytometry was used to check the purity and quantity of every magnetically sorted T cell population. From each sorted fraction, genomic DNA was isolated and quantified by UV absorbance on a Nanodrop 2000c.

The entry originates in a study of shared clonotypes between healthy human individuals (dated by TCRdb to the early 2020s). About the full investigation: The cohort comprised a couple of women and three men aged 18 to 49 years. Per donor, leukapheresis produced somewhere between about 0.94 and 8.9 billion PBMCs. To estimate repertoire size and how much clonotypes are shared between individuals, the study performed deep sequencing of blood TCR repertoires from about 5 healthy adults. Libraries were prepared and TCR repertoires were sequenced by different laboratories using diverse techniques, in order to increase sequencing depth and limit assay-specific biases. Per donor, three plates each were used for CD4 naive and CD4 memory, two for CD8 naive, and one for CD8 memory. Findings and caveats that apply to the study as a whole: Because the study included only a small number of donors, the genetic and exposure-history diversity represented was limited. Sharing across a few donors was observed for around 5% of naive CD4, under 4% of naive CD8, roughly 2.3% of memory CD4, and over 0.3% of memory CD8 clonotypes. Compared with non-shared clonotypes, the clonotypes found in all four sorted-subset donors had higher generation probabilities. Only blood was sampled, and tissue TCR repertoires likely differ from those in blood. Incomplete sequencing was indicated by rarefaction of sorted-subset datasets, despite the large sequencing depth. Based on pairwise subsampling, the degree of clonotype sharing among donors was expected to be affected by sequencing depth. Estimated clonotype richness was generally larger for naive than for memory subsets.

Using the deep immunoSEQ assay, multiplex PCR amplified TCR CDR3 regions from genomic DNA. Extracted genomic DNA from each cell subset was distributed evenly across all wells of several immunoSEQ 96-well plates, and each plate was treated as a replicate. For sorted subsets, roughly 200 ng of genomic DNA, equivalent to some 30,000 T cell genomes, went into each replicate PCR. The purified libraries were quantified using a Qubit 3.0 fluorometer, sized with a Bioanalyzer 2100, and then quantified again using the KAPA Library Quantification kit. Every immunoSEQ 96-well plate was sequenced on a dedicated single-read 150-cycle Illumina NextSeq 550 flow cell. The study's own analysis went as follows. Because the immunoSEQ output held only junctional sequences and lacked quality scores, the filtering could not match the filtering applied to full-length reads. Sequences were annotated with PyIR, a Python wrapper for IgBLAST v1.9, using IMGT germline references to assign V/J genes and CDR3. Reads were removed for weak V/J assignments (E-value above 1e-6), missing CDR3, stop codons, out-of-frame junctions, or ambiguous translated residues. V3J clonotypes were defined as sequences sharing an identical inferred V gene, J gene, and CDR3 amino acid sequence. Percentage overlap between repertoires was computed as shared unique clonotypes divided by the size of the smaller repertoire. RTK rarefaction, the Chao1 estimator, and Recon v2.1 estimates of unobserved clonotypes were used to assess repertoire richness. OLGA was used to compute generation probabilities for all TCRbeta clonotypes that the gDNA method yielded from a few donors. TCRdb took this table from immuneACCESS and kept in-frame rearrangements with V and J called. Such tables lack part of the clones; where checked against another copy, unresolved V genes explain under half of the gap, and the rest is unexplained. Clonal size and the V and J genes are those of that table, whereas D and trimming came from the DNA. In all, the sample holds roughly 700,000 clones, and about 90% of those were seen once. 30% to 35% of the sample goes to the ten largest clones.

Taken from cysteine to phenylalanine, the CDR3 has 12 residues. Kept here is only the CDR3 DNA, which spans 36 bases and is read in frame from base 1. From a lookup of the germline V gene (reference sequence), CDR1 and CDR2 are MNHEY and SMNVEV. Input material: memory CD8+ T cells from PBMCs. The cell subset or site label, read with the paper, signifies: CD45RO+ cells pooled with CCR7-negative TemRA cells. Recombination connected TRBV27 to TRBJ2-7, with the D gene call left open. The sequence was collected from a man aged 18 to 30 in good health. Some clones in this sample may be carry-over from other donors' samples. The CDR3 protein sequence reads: CAFPRLTYEQYF. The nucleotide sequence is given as TGTGCTTTCCCCAGGCTTACCTACGAGCAGTACTTC.